This TCR beta chain was found in a study of T-cell memory formation after mild COVID-19 (dated by TCRdb to the early 2020s). At the level of the whole study: TCR sequence clusters from the two donors were found to be largely donor specific. The cohort was made up of two young adult volunteers, one female and one male, who were previously healthy. In a couple of donors, T-cell clones that expanded and contracted after mild COVID-19 were tracked by sequencing TCRalpha and TCRbeta repertoires over time.

The listed sequencing device is Illumina NovaSeq 6000. TCRalpha and TCRbeta cDNA libraries were built by 5'RACE with constant-segment primers, adding sample barcodes and unique molecular identifiers. Trizol reagent was used to extract RNA from every sample. The libraries were amplified in two PCR steps, and the second step added a second sample barcode and Illumina TruSeq adapters. The libraries were sequenced on an Illumina NovaSeq using 2 x 150 bp paired-end reads. The paper's processing steps were these. Demultiplexing of reads and collapsing into UMI-guided consensus sequences were performed with migec v1.2.7. Using mixcr v2.1.11, the UMI consensuses were aligned to TRA and TRB V and J templates and assembled into clonotypes. A clonotype was counted as expanded or contracted only when both edgeR and NoisET called the clonotype significant, with the noise models trained on biological replicates. For edgeR calls, a false discovery rate-adjusted p below 0.01 and a log2 fold-change threshold of 1 were applied. As an exploratory analysis of dynamics, PCA with hierarchical clustering was applied to max-normalized trajectories of the 1000 most abundant clonotypes. Separately sequenced CD4+ and CD8+ repertoires were used to assign the CD4 or CD8 phenotype of responding clones. TCRdb reran the public reads through fastp at Q25 and MiXCR, keeping productive beta chains. Entries that share a CDR3 protein sequence are merged under the most common genes and DNA. The V and J calls and clone size come from TCRdb's table, not from the authors' own analysis. Here the sample has fewer than 700,000 distinct CDR3 sequences; less than 25% occur a single time. The ten largest make up 8.4% of the sample.

On this clonotype itself: Its antigen is not yet known. No base quality information exists; no much larger clone differs at one position.

V is reduced by 7 bases and J by 2 bases, leaving a spacing of 15 bases between them. Looking up the germline V gene (reference sequence) yields CDR1 MNHEY and CDR2 SMNVEV. The CDR3 holds 14 amino acids from the cysteine to the phenylalanine. The read is trimmed to its CDR3 DNA, 42 bases read in frame from base 1. Points the paper makes about the study in general: Contracting CD4+ clones were located mainly in the CM and EM memory subsets, whereas CD8+ clones were found to be enriched in EMRA. Some responding clones were detected in pre-infection memory, which suggested that pre-existing cross-reactive memory T cells had joined the SARS-CoV-2 response. Only two mild cases were covered in the study, and larger cohorts including severe cases with pre-infection samples were considered necessary. The second-wave clones that peaked on day 37 were not confirmed to be SARS-CoV-2 specific. Clones contracting from day 15 to 85 had balanced CD4/CD8 phenotypes, while a second wave expanding from day 15 to 37 was biased towards CD4+.

Ficoll-Paque density gradient centrifugation was used to isolate PBMCs. The chain employs TRBV27 and TRBJ2-7; the D gene is perhaps TRBD2, from 5 matching bases. The TCR was taken from an adult woman who had mild COVID-19 (a few samples of this study predate the infection). The sample titles of this study are shuffled in the database, so cell type and time point are left out; the donor was told from shared clones. Material for sequencing was PBMCs or a T cell subset sorted from them (not recorded which). The CDR3 loop reads CASKFRELAYEQYF. In nucleotides, the sequence is TGTGCCAGCAAATTCCGGGAACTTGCCTACGAGCAGTACTTC.